These 6 T cell receptor beta chains were sequenced from one sample in a study of cytomegalovirus exposure and HLA in healthy donors. This PCR relied on a set of 60 Vbeta primers and 13 Jbeta primers. TCRdb's copy holds only in-frame clones and misses some; the assay was immunoSEQ multiplex PCR. The sample holds around 98,000 clones, under 80% seen once. Sequencing input: PBMCs. These receptors all stem from a human donor in good health.

This chain uses TRBV2 with TRBJ2-7; maybe TRBD1 (5 bases). This CDR3 contains 16 residues. CDR1 is SNHLY and CDR2 is FYNNEI in the germline V gene. V was cut by 4 bases and J by 6 bases, with 22 bases left in between. CDR3: CASSVRGAGIAGEQYF. CDR3 nucleotide sequence: TGTGCCAGCAGTGTGCGCGGCGCAGGGATAGCAGGCGAGCAGTACTTC.

In its sample, this clone was seen a few times. This chain connects TRBV6-1 to TRBJ1-2; 7 nucleotides align to TRBD1. With V trimmed by 6 bases and J by 3 bases, 7 bases remained unmatched. Germline V gene lookup returns CDR1 MNHNS and CDR2 SASEGT. There are 14 residues in the CDR3. CDR3 in amino acids: CASRGQGGYYGYTF. DNA for the CDR3: TGTGCCAGCAGAGGGCAGGGGGGTTACTATGGCTACACCTTC.

This chain connects TRBV21-1 to TRBJ2-5; the table's D call, TRBD2, was not checked against the DNA. TRBV21-1 is a pseudogene segment. The CDR3 runs to 13 residues. The CDR3 sequence is CASTRRIQETQYF. CDR3 DNA sequence: TGTGCCAGCACGAGGCGGATCCAAGAGACCCAGTACTTC.

The chain recombines TRBV29-1 with TRBJ2-6; D is undetermined. Germline V lookup: CDR1 SQVTM, CDR2 ANQGSEA. CDR3 length: 15 residues. With 6 bases removed from V and 0 bases from J, the gap between germline ends came to 12 bases. CDR3 in amino acids: CSVQVGYSGANVLTF. The DNA for the CDR3 is TGCAGCGTCCAGGTTGGGTACTCTGGGGCCAACGTCCTGACTTTC. The complete variable domain, with remaining parts taken from reference TRBV29-1 and TRBJ2-6, reads SAVISQKPSRDICQRGTSLTIQCQVDSQVTMMFWYRQQPGQSLTLIATANQGSEATYESGFVIDKFPISRPNLTFSTLTVSNMSPEDSSIYLCSVQVGYSGANVLTFGAGSRLTVL.

The chain links TRBV6-1 to TRBJ1-1; possibly TRBD1 for D (6 bases). With 5 bases removed from V and 1 base from J, the gap between germline ends came to 11 bases. The CDR3 is 14 residues long. In germline, CDR1 is MNHNS, CDR2 SASEGT. The CDR3 loop reads CASSQLRGNTEAFF. The CDR3 region has the DNA TGTGCCAGCAGTCAACTCAGGGGGAACACTGAAGCTTTCTTT.

This chain uses TRBV7-2 with TRBJ2-7; 15 bases align to TRBD2. After removal of 5 bases from V and 0 bases from J, the junction contained 11 bases not matched to a gene. Looked up from germline, CDR1 is SGHTA and CDR2 is FQGNSA. The CDR3 contains 19 residues. DNA for the CDR3: TGTGCCAGCAGCCCTCGGACTAGCGGGAGGGGACTGAGCTCCTACGAGCAGTACTTC. Translated: CASSPRTSGRGLSSYEQYF.